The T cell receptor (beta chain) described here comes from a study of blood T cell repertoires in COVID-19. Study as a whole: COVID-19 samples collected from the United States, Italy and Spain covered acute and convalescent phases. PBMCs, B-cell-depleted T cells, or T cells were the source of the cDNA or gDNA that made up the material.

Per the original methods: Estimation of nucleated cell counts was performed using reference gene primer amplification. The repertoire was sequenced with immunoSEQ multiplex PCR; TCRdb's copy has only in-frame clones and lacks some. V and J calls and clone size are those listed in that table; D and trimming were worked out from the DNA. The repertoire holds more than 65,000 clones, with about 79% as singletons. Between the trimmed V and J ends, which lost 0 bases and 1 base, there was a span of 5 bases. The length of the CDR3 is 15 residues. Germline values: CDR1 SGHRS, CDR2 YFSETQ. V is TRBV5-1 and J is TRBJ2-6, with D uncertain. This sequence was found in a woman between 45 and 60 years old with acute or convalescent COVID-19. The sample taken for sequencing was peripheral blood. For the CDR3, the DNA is TGCGCCAGCAGCTTGGTAGTTTCTGGGGCCAACGTCCTGACTTTC. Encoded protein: CASSLVVSGANVLTF.